This TCR beta chain was profiled in a study of cytomegalovirus exposure and HLA in healthy donors. The table came from immunoSEQ multiplex PCR; TCRdb's copy has only in-frame clones and leaves some out. The sample records roughly 70,000 clones, around 96% being singletons. The J segment lost 5 bases and the V segment lost 3 bases, leaving 11 bases of the junction unmatched. Germline V gene sequence: CDR1 SGHNT, CDR2 YYREEE (reference sequence). The CDR3 length is 16 residues. Sequenced sample: PBMCs. J is TRBJ2-5 and V is TRBV5-4, with 9 bases that match TRBD2. This TCR was sampled from a man between 18 and 29 years old in good health and CMV-seronegative. In DNA, the CDR3 is TGTGCCAGCAGCTGGATAGCGGGGGAGGATCTGGAGACCCAGTACTTC. Amino acid sequence: CASSWIAGEDLETQYF.